This T cell receptor beta chain was found in a study of ipilimumab plus nivolumab after autologous stem cell transplantation. Study-level background: A median of about eight nivolumab and 5 or 6 ipilimumab doses were given. Whole-study results and caveats: Per the authors, repertoire, Treg and microbiota data justify further study.

Using immunoSEQ multiplex PCR, the repertoire was profiled, and TCRdb retains in-frame clones only, with some absent. The sample lists roughly 86,000 clones, 65% to 85% occurring once. Regarding this clone: Its antigen is unknown.

V dropped 1 base and J dropped 7 bases, with 11 bases sitting between them. The CDR3 runs to 13 residues. Germline lookup yields CDR1 SGHNT and CDR2 YYREEE (reference sequence). Checkpoint therapy with ipilimumab 1 mg/kg began 14 to 28 days after transplant. Dosing: nivolumab 3 mg/kg IV, weeks 1, 4, 7, 10, then every two weeks to week 26. The source was PBMCs, collected in a trial of ipilimumab plus nivolumab as post-transplant consolidation. The origin of this receptor is a male donor with diffuse large B-cell lymphoma. This chain uses TRBV5-4 with TRBJ1-2, with D possibly TRBD1 on 6 matching bases. CDR3 nucleotide sequence: TGTGCCAGCAGCTTGCGGGCAGGGGCTGGCTACACCTTC. Translated: CASSLRAGAGYTF.